This T cell receptor (beta chain) came from a study of blood T cell repertoires in COVID-19. The overall study: Samples came from the United States, Italy and Spain, spanning acute and convalescent COVID-19. PBMCs, B-cell-depleted T cells, or T cells provided the cDNA or gDNA that made up the material.

V shed 3 bases and J shed 3 bases, with 13 bases lying between them. Germline CDR1 SGHKS, CDR2 YYEKEE (reference sequence). The CDR3 length is 14 residues. This clone was recorded only once. As handled by the study authors: Cell counts per sample came from amplifying reference gene primers. TCRdb's copy holds only in-frame clones and misses some; the assay was immunoSEQ multiplex PCR. The V and J calls and clone size come from that table; D and trimming were worked out from the DNA. The sample carries hundreds of thousands of clones, around nine tenths recorded once. Clinical history reported by participants formed the basis on which cohorts were assigned.

Sequencing input: PBMCs or T cells enriched from blood (not recorded which). The chain recombines TRBV5-5 with TRBJ2-7, with D possibly TRBD1 on 8 matching bases. The receptor's source is a woman between 18 and 29 years old with acute COVID-19. CDR3: CASSSQGEGYEQYF. In DNA form, the CDR3 reads TGTGCCAGCAGCTCACAGGGGGAGGGCTACGAGCAGTACTTC.